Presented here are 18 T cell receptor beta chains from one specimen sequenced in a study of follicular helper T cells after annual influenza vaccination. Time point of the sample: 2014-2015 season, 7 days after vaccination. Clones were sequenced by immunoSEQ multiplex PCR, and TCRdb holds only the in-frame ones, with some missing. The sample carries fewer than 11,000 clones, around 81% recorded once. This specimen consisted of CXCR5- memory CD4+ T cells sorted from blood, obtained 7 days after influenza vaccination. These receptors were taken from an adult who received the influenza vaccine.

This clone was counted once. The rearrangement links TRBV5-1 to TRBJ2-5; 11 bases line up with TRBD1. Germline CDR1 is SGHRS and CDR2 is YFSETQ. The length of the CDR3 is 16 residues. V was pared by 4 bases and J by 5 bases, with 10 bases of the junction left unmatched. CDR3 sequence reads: CASSRAGTGGRETQYF. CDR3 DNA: TGCGCCAGCAGCAGGGCCGGGACAGGGGGACGGGAGACCCAGTACTTC.

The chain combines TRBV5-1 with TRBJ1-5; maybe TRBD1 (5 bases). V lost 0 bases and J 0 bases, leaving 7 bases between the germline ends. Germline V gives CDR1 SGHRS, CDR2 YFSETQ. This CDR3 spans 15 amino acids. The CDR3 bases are TGCGCCAGCAGCTTGGAGGGGAATAGCAATCAGCCCCAGCATTTT. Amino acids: CASSLEGNSNQPQHF.

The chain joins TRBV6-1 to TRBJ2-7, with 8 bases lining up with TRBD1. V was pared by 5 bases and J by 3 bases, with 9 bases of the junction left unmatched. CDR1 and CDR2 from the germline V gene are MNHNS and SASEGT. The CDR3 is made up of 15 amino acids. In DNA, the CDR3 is TGTGCCAGCAGTTCCGGGCAGGGGGCTTTCTACGAGCAGTACTTC. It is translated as CASSSGQGAFYEQYF.

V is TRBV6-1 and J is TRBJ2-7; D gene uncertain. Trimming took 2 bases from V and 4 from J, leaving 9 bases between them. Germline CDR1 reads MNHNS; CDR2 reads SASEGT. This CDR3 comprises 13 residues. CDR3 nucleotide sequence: TGTGCCAGCAGTGAAAGCCGAGGTTACGAGCAGTACTTC. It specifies CASSESRGYEQYF.

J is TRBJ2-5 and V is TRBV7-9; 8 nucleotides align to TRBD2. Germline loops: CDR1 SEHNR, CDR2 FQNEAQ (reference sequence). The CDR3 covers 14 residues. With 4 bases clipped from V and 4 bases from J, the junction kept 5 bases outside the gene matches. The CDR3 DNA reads TGTGCCAGCAGCTCTGGGACTAGGGGAGAGACCCAGTACTTC. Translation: CASSSGTRGETQYF.

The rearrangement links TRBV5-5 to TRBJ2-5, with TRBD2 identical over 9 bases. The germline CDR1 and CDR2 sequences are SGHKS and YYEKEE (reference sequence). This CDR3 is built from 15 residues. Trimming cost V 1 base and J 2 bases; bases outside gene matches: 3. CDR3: CASSLWTSDQETQYF. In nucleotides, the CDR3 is TGTGCCAGCAGCTTGTGGACTAGCGATCAAGAGACCCAGTACTTC.

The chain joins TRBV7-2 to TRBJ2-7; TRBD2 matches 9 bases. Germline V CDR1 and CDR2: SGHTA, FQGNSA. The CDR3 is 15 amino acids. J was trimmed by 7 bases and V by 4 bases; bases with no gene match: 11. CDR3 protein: CASSSPEAGGQEQYF. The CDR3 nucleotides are TGTGCCAGCAGCTCCCCAGAAGCGGGAGGTCAAGAGCAGTACTTC.

The CDR3 coding sequence is TGTGCCACCAGCAGAGAAAGCGGGAACACCGGGGAGCTGTTTTTT. Translating it yields CATSRESGNTGELFF. This rearrangement joins TRBV15 to TRBJ2-2; maybe TRBD2 (5 bases). V was shortened by 0 bases and J by 1 base, with 6 bases between the two germline ends. This CDR3 is 15 amino acids long. CDR1 LNHNV and CDR2 YYDKDF come from the germline V gene (reference sequence).

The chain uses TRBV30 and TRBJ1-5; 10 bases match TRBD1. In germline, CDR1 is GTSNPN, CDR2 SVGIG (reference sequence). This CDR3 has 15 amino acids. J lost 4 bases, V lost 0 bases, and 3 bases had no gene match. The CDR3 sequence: CAWSVGGQGNQPQHF. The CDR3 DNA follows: TGTGCCTGGAGTGTAGGGGGACAGGGGAATCAGCCCCAGCATTTT.

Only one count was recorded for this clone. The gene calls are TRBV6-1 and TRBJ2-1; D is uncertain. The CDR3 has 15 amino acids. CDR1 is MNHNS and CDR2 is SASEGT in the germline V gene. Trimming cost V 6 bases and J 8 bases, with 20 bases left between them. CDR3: CASSWVRESSDEQFF. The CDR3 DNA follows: TGTGCCAGCAGCTGGGTGAGAGAGAGCTCGGATGAGCAGTTCTTC.

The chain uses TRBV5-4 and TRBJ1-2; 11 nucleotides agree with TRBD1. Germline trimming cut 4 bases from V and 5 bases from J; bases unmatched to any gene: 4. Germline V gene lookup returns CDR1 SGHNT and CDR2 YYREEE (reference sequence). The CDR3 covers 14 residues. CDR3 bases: TGTGCCAGCAGCCAGGGACAGGGGGAGTATGGCTACACCTTC. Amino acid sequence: CASSQGQGEYGYTF.

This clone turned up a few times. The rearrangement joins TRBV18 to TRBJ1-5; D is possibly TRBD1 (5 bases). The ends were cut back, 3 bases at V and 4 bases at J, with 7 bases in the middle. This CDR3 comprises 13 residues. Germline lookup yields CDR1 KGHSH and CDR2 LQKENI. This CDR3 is CASSPGANQPQHF. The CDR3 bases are TGTGCCAGCTCACCCGGGGCGAATCAGCCCCAGCATTTT.

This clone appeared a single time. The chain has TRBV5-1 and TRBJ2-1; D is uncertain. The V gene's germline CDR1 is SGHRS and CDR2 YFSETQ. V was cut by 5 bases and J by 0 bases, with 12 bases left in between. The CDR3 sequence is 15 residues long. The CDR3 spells CASRVTPSSYNEQFF. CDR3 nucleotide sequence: TGCGCCAGCAGGGTGACCCCCAGCTCCTACAATGAGCAGTTCTTC.

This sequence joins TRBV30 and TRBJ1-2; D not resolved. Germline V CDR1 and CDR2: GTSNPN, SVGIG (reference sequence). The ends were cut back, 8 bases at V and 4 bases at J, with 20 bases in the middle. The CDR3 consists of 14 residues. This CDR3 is CALAVTVSGYGYTF. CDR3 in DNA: TGTGCCCTAGCGGTGACGGTCTCAGGCTATGGCTACACCTTC.

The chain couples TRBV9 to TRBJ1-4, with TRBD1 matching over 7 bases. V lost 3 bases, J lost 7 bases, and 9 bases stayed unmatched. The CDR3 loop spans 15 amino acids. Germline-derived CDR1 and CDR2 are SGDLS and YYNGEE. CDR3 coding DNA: TGTGCCAGCAGCGCGCAACAGGGGCCCGGTGAAAAACTGTTTTTT. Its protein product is CASSAQQGPGEKLFF. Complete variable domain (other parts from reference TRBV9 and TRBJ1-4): DSGVTQTPKHLITATGQRVTLRCSPRSGDLSVYWYQQSLDQGLQFLIQYYNGEERAKGNILERFSAQQFPDLHSELNLSSLELGDSALYFCASSAQQGPGEKLFFGSGTQLSVL.

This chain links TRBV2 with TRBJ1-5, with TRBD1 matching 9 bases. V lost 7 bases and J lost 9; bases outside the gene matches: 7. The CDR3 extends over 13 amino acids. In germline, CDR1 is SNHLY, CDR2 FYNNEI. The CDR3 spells CASKDRGFGPQHF. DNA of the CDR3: TGTGCCAGCAAGGACAGGGGTTTTGGGCCCCAGCATTTT.

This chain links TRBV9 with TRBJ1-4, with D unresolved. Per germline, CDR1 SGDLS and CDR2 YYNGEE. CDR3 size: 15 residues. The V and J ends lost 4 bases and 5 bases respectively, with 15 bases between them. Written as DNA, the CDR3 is TGTGCCAGCAGCCCCATCGGTCTCCGAAATGAAAAACTGTTTTTT. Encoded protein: CASSPIGLRNEKLFF.

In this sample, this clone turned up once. CDR3 protein: CSVERGTRVGEQFF. CDR3 sequence (DNA): TGCAGCGTTGAACGAGGGACTAGAGTCGGTGAGCAGTTCTTC. V usage is TRBV29-1 and J usage is TRBJ2-1, with 8 bases fitting TRBD2. Germline lookup yields CDR1 SQVTM and CDR2 ANQGSEA. V lost 2 bases, J lost 9 bases, and 9 bases stayed unmatched. This CDR3 spans 14 amino acids.